What follows are 6 T cell receptor beta chains derived from one specimen sequenced in a study of T cells in Graves' hyperthyroidism and ophthalmopathy. Researchers amplified the TCR beta CDR3 regions from RNA transcripts. An initial round of RT-PCR targeting the TCR CDR3 relied on the HTBI primer set. TCRdb used MiXCR to reprocess the multiplex PCR reads, holding one entry per CDR3 protein. Of about 720,000 distinct CDR3 sequences listed, over 15% are singletons. The material sequenced was blood. The receptors shown here come from a woman aged 45-65 years with Graves' hyperthyroidism that later progressed to Graves' ophthalmopathy.

This clonotype came up many times. The CDR3 region is CSATGGGRQTQYF. The CDR3 coding sequence is TGCAGTGCTACAGGGGGCGGACGTCAGACCCAGTACTTC. The rearrangement joins TRBV20-1 to TRBJ2-5; 8 nucleotides align to TRBD1. CDR1 and CDR2 from the germline V gene are DFQATT and SNEGSKA (reference sequence). The CDR3 is 13 amino acids. The V gene end was trimmed by 4 bases and the J gene end by 6 bases; junction bases not matched to a gene: 7.

V gene TRBV15 combines with J gene TRBJ1-5; 8 bases fit TRBD1. CDR1 is LNHNV and CDR2 is YYDKDF in the germline V gene (reference sequence). This CDR3 has 15 residues. V lost 8 bases, J lost 4 bases, and 10 bases stayed unmatched. The CDR3 nucleotides are TGTGCCACCGGGGACAGGCGCCTTCCTAATCAGCCCCAGCATTTT. Encoded protein: CATGDRRLPNQPQHF.

This clonotype has at least ten counts. The chain combines TRBV18 with TRBJ1-2, with D possibly TRBD1 on 6 matching bases. The CDR3 consists of 15 residues. Trimming left V 6 bases short and J 8 bases short, with 22 bases between. The germline CDR1 and CDR2 sequences are KGHSH and LQKENI. The CDR3 sequence: CASSPTGTSSAGYTF. In DNA form, the CDR3 reads TGTGCCAGCTCCCCAACCGGGACATCGTCTGCGGGCTACACCTTC.

The chain is built from TRBV10-3 and TRBJ1-4; unclear D gene. V was pared by 2 bases and J by 0 bases, with 13 bases between. CDR3 length: 17 amino acids. The V gene's germline CDR1 is ENHRY and CDR2 SYGVKD. CDR3 bases: TGTGCCATCAGTGAGAGCCAAGGAAGTGCAACTAATGAAAAACTGTTTTTT. Amino acids: CAISESQGSATNEKLFF.

The genes are TRBV15 and TRBJ1-3; D call uncertain. The CDR3 extends over 14 amino acids. With 1 base removed from V and 2 bases from J, the gap between germline ends came to 6 bases. Germline V gives CDR1 LNHNV, CDR2 YYDKDF (reference sequence). Here the CDR3 DNA reads TGTGCCACCAGCAGAGCGGGGACTGGAAACACCATATATTTT. Its translation: CATSRAGTGNTIYF.

This clonotype was detected a few times. The V and J genes are TRBV5-4 and TRBJ1-1; a weak D match, TRBD1 (5 bases). The ends were cut back, 3 bases at V and 0 bases at J, with 12 bases in the middle. The CDR3 sequence is 15 residues long. Germline CDR1 SGHNT, CDR2 YYREEE (reference sequence). This CDR3 reads CASSSWGTLNTEAFF. The CDR3 region has the DNA TGTGCCAGCAGCTCGTGGGGCACCTTGAACACTGAAGCTTTCTTT.